The 29 T cell receptor beta chains presented below share a single source sample, sequenced in a study of identical twins. TCRdb fed the 5' RACE reads into MiXCR, producing one record per CDR3 protein. This table has 700,000 to 950,000 distinct CDR3 sequences, roughly an eighth appearing once. The same sample was also studied in work on yellow fever vaccine responses in identical twins.

The specimen sequenced was PBMCs. Receptors were obtained from a woman between 18 and 29 years old in good health.

This clonotype has more than one count but fewer than ten. The genes are TRBV12-3 or TRBV12-4 and TRBJ2-7; either TRBD1 or TRBD2 may fit D (7 bases each). Trimming shortened V by 7 bases and J by 1 base, and 14 bases separated the two germline ends. CDR3 size: 14 residues. The CDR3 is CASNSGGASYEQYF. The CDR3 DNA follows: TGTGCCAGCAATTCAGGGGGGGCGTCCTACGAGCAGTACTTC.

The chain couples TRBV20-1 to TRBJ1-2; no definite D call. The CDR3 length is 11 residues. In germline, CDR1 is DFQATT, CDR2 SNEGSKA (reference sequence). The V end was cut by 4 bases, the J end by 12 bases, with 15 bases between. The CDR3 region has the DNA TGCAGTGCTAATTCAGTAGTCCTCAACACCTTC. Amino acid sequence: CSANSVVLNTF.

This sequence joins TRBV2 and TRBJ2-5; 7 positions agree with TRBD2. Germline CDR1 reads SNHLY; CDR2 reads FYNNEI. With 8 bases clipped from V and 4 bases from J, the junction kept 1 base outside the gene matches. The CDR3 totals 11 residues. The CDR3 DNA reads as TGTGCCAGCGCGGGGGTAGAGACCCAGTACTTC. Its translation: CASAGVETQYF.

The chain has TRBV9 and TRBJ2-5, with D possibly being TRBD1 (5 bases). The CDR3 runs to 15 residues. In germline, CDR1 is SGDLS, CDR2 YYNGEE. The ends were cut back, 0 bases at V and 4 bases at J, with 13 bases in the middle. The chain's CDR3 is CASSVVKGQGETQYF. In DNA form, the CDR3 reads TGTGCCAGCAGCGTAGTGAAGGGGCAGGGAGAGACCCAGTACTTC.

CDR3 DNA sequence: TGTGCCATCAGTGAGGAGGGGGGGAACTATGGCTACACCTTC. Amino acid sequence: CAISEEGGNYGYTF. The chain uses TRBV10-3 and TRBJ1-2; the D gene is possibly TRBD1 (6 bases). The CDR3 extends over 14 amino acids. CDR1 is ENHRY, CDR2 SYGVKD, per germline. Trimming took 2 bases from V and 2 from J, leaving 9 bases between them.

V and J are TRBV20-1 and TRBJ1-2; 9 positions agree with TRBD1. Germline V gene lookup returns CDR1 DFQATT and CDR2 SNEGSKA (reference sequence). V shed 5 bases, J shed 6 bases, and the junction held 7 bases outside the gene matches. The CDR3 covers 13 residues. The CDR3 DNA follows: TGCAGTGCTCCGACAGGGGGGACGCATGGCTACACCTTC. This gives the protein CSAPTGGTHGYTF.

This clonotype showed up many times. The CDR3 reads CASSPYLAGADISYNEQFF. In nucleotides, the CDR3 is TGTGCCAGCAGCCCTTACCTAGCGGGTGCCGATATTTCCTACAATGAGCAGTTCTTC. The genes are TRBV11-2 and TRBJ2-1; TRBD2 aligns across 8 bases. The J segment lost 1 base and the V segment lost 5 bases, leaving 16 bases of the junction unmatched. The CDR3 totals 19 residues. Per germline, CDR1 SGHAT and CDR2 FQNNGV. The whole variable domain, remainder taken from reference TRBV11-2 and TRBJ2-1, is EAGVAQSPRYKIIEKRQSVAFWCNPISGHATLYWYQQILGQGPKLLIQFQNNGVVDDSQLPKDRFSAERLKGVDSTLKIQPAKLEDSAVYLCASSPYLAGADISYNEQFFGPGTRLTVL.

This clonotype was recorded many times. The CDR3 protein is CASSPTSGSSYEQYF. The CDR3 bases are TGTGCCAGCAGTCCGACTAGCGGGAGCTCCTACGAGCAGTACTTC. V is TRBV6-1 and J is TRBJ2-7; 12 positions match TRBD2. In germline, CDR1 is MNHNS, CDR2 SASEGT. This CDR3 comprises 15 residues. The ends lost 5 bases at V and 0 bases at J; junction bases unmatched: 2.

This clonotype showed up just a few times. J is TRBJ2-4 and V is TRBV12-3 or TRBV12-4; D is unclear. V dropped 5 bases and J dropped 2 bases, with 7 bases sitting between them. The CDR3 extends over 13 amino acids. CDR3 residues: CASSQVPKNIQYF. The CDR3 coding sequence is TGTGCCAGCAGTCAGGTGCCCAAAAACATTCAGTACTTC.

The chain employs TRBV11-2 and TRBJ2-1, with TRBD2 matching over 13 bases. The germline V gene has CDR1 SGHAT and CDR2 FQNNGV. The CDR3 sequence is 15 residues long. Trimming took 3 bases from V and 9 from J; bases not matched to a gene: 5. The CDR3 region is CASSLGLAGRIEQFF. CDR3 coding DNA: TGTGCCAGCAGCTTGGGACTAGCGGGGAGGATTGAGCAGTTCTTC. Complete variable domain (other parts from reference TRBV11-2 and TRBJ2-1): EAGVAQSPRYKIIEKRQSVAFWCNPISGHATLYWYQQILGQGPKLLIQFQNNGVVDDSQLPKDRFSAERLKGVDSTLKIQPAKLEDSAVYLCASSLGLAGRIEQFFGPGTRLTVL.

This sequence joins TRBV9 and TRBJ2-3; possibly TRBD1 or TRBD2 for D (6 bases each). Trimming pared 0 bases from V and 4 bases from J, leaving 18 bases between. CDR1 and CDR2 from the germline V gene are SGDLS and YYNGEE. This CDR3 region has 17 residues. CDR3 sequence reads: CASSVAGATLSADTQYF. The CDR3 coding sequence is TGTGCCAGCAGCGTAGCGGGGGCGACACTTTCAGCAGATACGCAGTATTTT.

The rearrangement joins TRBV28 to TRBJ2-1; 8 bases line up with TRBD2. Germline V gives CDR1 MDHEN, CDR2 SYDVKM. The CDR3 runs 17 residues. V trimming: 5 bases; J trimming: 0 bases; junction bases outside the gene matches: 9. CDR3 sequence reads: CASSPTFLAGSYNEQFF. The CDR3 bases are TGTGCCAGCAGTCCTACCTTTCTAGCGGGCTCCTACAATGAGCAGTTCTTC.

The chain combines TRBV18 with TRBJ2-7; tentatively, D is TRBD1 or TRBD2 (5 bases each). In germline, CDR1 is KGHSH, CDR2 LQKENI. The CDR3 runs to 16 residues. With 2 bases removed from V and 0 bases from J, the gap between germline ends came to 14 bases. The CDR3 DNA sequence: TGTGCCAGCTCACCATTAGACGGGGCTAGCTCCTACGAGCAGTACTTC. Its protein product is CASSPLDGASSYEQYF.

This clonotype has just a few counts. The chain recombines TRBV12-3 or TRBV12-4 with TRBJ2-2, with 14 positions matching TRBD2. This CDR3 has 16 residues. V shed 5 bases, J shed 6 bases, and the junction held 5 bases outside the gene matches. The CDR3 is CASSIGTSGRSGELFF. The CDR3 nucleotides read TGTGCCAGCAGTATAGGGACTAGCGGGAGATCCGGGGAGCTGTTTTTT.

Ten or more counts support this clonotype. The V gene is TRBV15, the J gene TRBJ1-2; D is perhaps TRBD1 (5 bases). Per the germline V gene, CDR1 is LNHNV and CDR2 is YYDKDF (reference sequence). CDR3 size: 18 residues. The germline V and J ends were trimmed by 0 bases and 4 bases, with 21 bases remaining between them. The chain's CDR3 is CATSREGRDALRGYGYTF. As DNA, the CDR3 is TGTGCCACCAGCAGAGAGGGCAGGGACGCCCTCCGGGGCTATGGCTACACCTTC.

The V call is TRBV24-1, the J call TRBJ2-7, with 7 bases fitting TRBD1. Germline V lookup: CDR1 KGHDR, CDR2 SFDVKD. With V trimmed by 5 bases and J by 0 bases, 18 bases remained unmatched. This CDR3 has 19 residues. The CDR3 coding sequence is TGTGCCACCAGTGCCCTCCCATGGACAGGAAACCCTAACTCCTACGAGCAGTACTTC. Protein: CATSALPWTGNPNSYEQYF.

This chain joins TRBV12-3 or TRBV12-4 and TRBJ1-2; D may be TRBD1 (5 bases). With 6 bases removed from V and 0 bases from J, the gap between germline ends came to 11 bases. CDR3 length equals 14 residues. For the CDR3, the DNA is TGTGCCAGCAGAGGGGACTCAGCTAACTATGGCTACACCTTC. This gives the protein CASRGDSANYGYTF.

This clonotype showed up many times. The chain employs TRBV5-1 and TRBJ2-1; tentatively, D is TRBD2 (5 bases). V was shortened by 2 bases and J by 8 bases, with 11 bases between the two germline ends. CDR1 is SGHRS, CDR2 YFSETQ, per germline. CDR3 length equals 13 residues. The CDR3 DNA reads TGCGCCAGCAGCTTTAGGGAGCTGGATGAGCAGTTCTTC. Its protein product is CASSFRELDEQFF. The variable domain in full, with the rest retrieved from reference TRBV5-1 and TRBJ2-1, is KAGVTQTPRYLIKTRGQQVTLSCSPISGHRSVSWYQQTPGQGLQFLFEYFSETQRNKGNFPGRFSGRQFSNSRSEMNVSTLELGDSALYLCASSFRELDEQFFGPGTRLTVL.

A few counts support this clonotype. The genes are TRBV3-1 and TRBJ2-1; D not certain. Germline CDR1 LGHDT, CDR2 YNNKEL (reference sequence). The germline V and J ends were trimmed by 0 bases and 10 bases, with 13 bases remaining between them. The CDR3 consists of 14 residues. The CDR3 spells CASSQEVRPREQFF. The CDR3 DNA follows: TGTGCCAGCAGCCAAGAGGTCAGGCCCCGCGAGCAGTTCTTC.

This clonotype was counted at least ten times. The chain combines TRBV9 with TRBJ1-1; D not resolved. Looked up from germline, CDR1 is SGDLS and CDR2 is YYNGEE. V gave up 3 bases and J gave up 7 bases, with 16 bases separating them. The CDR3 covers 14 residues. The CDR3 region has the DNA TGTGCCAGCAGCGGCGACTCAAGGATCGGTGAAGCTTTCTTT. Residues: CASSGDSRIGEAFF.

A few counts support this clonotype. The chain is built from TRBV10-3 and TRBJ2-3; 9 positions agree with TRBD1. Germline V lookup: CDR1 ENHRY, CDR2 SYGVKD. CDR3 length: 15 amino acids. Unmatched junction bases numbered 7, after V lost 3 bases and J lost 6 bases. The CDR3 nucleotides are TGTGCCATCAGTGAATCTGACAGGGGGTCGGATACGCAGTATTTT. The encoded protein is CAISESDRGSDTQYF.

A few counts support this clonotype. The rearrangement joins TRBV9 to TRBJ1-1; 7 bases line up with TRBD1. Germline V gives CDR1 SGDLS, CDR2 YYNGEE. With V trimmed by 2 bases and J by 4 bases, 8 bases remained unmatched. This CDR3 has 15 amino acids. This chain's CDR3 is CASSVEGGGSTEAFF. CDR3 coding DNA: TGTGCCAGCAGCGTTGAAGGGGGCGGATCCACTGAAGCTTTCTTT.

This clonotype was counted a few times. The rearrangement uses TRBV11-2 and TRBJ2-5, with D perhaps TRBD2 (5 bases). The CDR3 loop spans 17 amino acids. Trimming cost V 6 bases and J 3 bases, with 23 bases left between them. The V gene's germline CDR1 is SGHAT and CDR2 FQNNGV. CDR3 nucleotides: TGTGCCAGCAGTTTAATTGGTCCCGGCGGGTCCAAAGAGACCCAGTACTTC. Residues: CASSLIGPGGSKETQYF. Supplemented by reference TRBV11-2 and TRBJ2-5, the full variable domain reads EAGVAQSPRYKIIEKRQSVAFWCNPISGHATLYWYQQILGQGPKLLIQFQNNGVVDDSQLPKDRFSAERLKGVDSTLKIQPAKLEDSAVYLCASSLIGPGGSKETQYFGPGTRLLVL.

In this sample, this clonotype turned up a few times. The chain carries TRBV4-1 and TRBJ2-3; TRBD1 is a possible D gene (6 bases). V lost 4 bases and J lost 4, with 18 bases in between. The CDR3 has 16 residues. Germline V gene sequence: CDR1 MGHRA, CDR2 YSYEKL. CDR3: CASSPGASKRSDTQYF. As DNA, the CDR3 is TGCGCCAGCAGCCCAGGGGCCTCGAAAAGGTCAGATACGCAGTATTTT.

The rearrangement joins TRBV4-1 to TRBJ2-1, with 11 bases identical to TRBD2. The CDR3 extends over 17 amino acids. Germline V gives CDR1 MGHRA, CDR2 YSYEKL. V shed 6 bases and J 5 bases; nucleotides not matched to a gene: 12. The CDR3 nucleotides read TGCGCCAGCAGACGCCTCCTTAGCGGGAGGGCCGACAATGAGCAGTTCTTC. Translated: CASRRLLSGRADNEQFF.

This clonotype was seen a handful of times. The chain links TRBV10-3 to TRBJ2-3, with 8 bases that match TRBD2. With V trimmed by 2 bases and J by 4 bases, 2 bases remained unmatched. This CDR3 spans 14 amino acids. The V gene's germline CDR1 is ENHRY and CDR2 SYGVKD. CDR3 residues: CAISEGLAPDTQYF. The CDR3 DNA sequence: TGTGCCATCAGTGAGGGACTAGCTCCAGATACGCAGTATTTT.

The gene calls are TRBV15 and TRBJ2-2; 11 bases agree with TRBD2. The trim removed 8 bases at V and 8 bases at J, leaving 7 bases unmatched. Germline CDR1 and CDR2: LNHNV and YYDKDF (reference sequence). This CDR3 has 14 residues. CDR3 sequence: CATSIAGGPGELFF. The CDR3 coding sequence is TGTGCCACCTCCATAGCGGGAGGGCCAGGGGAGCTGTTTTTT.

The CDR3 bases are TGTGCCAGCAGCATTAGAGGAGGTGAGAATGAGCAGTTCTTC. Its protein is CASSIRGGENEQFF. This chain joins TRBV11-2 and TRBJ2-1, with D possibly matching TRBD2 (5 bases). CDR3 size: 14 residues. V lost 5 bases and J lost 7, with 15 bases in between. Germline V gives CDR1 SGHAT, CDR2 FQNNGV.

The V and J genes are TRBV20-1 and TRBJ2-3; no clear D gene. Germline CDR1 is DFQATT and CDR2 is SNEGSKA (reference sequence). V lost 5 bases and J 6 bases, leaving 12 bases between the germline ends. This CDR3 is built from 12 residues. Written as DNA, the CDR3 is TGCAGTGCTCACTACCCGATGGATACGCAGTATTTT. Its protein is CSAHYPMDTQYF.